This is a list of T cell receptor beta chains from one sample in a study of T cell responses to AZD1222 COVID-19 vaccine. Using immunoSEQ multiplex PCR, the repertoire was profiled, and TCRdb retains in-frame clones only, with some absent. The sample records tens of thousands of clones, roughly 90% being singletons. This specimen was peripheral blood, taken on day 0 of MenACWY control vaccination. The source is an adult in good health. CDR3s include the opening cysteine and the closing phenylalanine or tryptophan. Fields, in order: V gene, J gene, clone size, D gene, CDR3 protein, CDR3 DNA. A D gene is named only where the DNA matches it firmly. Clone sizes are given selectively: once, few, many, or a class where the clone is expanded.

v_call: TRBV27; j_call: TRBJ2-3; clone_size: -; d_call: TRBD2; cdr3_aa: CASSLKRGADTQYF; cdr3_nt: TGTGCCAGCAGTCTCAAGCGGGGTGCAGATACGCAGTATTTT
v_call: TRBV5-1; j_call: TRBJ1-1; clone_size: -; d_call: TRBD1; cdr3_aa: CASSGTGKNTEAFF; cdr3_nt: TGCGCCAGCAGCGGGACAGGCAAGAACACTGAAGCTTTCTTT
v_call: TRBV6-5; j_call: TRBJ2-5; clone_size: -; d_call: TRBD1; cdr3_aa: CASSYRRGRRQETQYF; cdr3_nt: TGTGCCAGCAGTTACCGCAGGGGGCGGCGGCAAGAGACCCAGTACTTC
v_call: TRBV30; j_call: TRBJ1-1; clone_size: -; d_call: -; cdr3_aa: CAWDHLNTEAFF; cdr3_nt: TGTGCCTGGGACCATTTGAACACTGAAGCTTTCTTT
v_call: TRBV6-2/TRBV6-3; j_call: TRBJ2-6; clone_size: -; d_call: -; cdr3_aa: CASSYNSGGANVLTF; cdr3_nt: TGTGCCAGCAGTTACAATAGTGGTGGGGCCAACGTCCTGACTTTC
v_call: TRBV20-1; j_call: TRBJ1-5; clone_size: -; d_call: -; cdr3_aa: CSASRGNQPQHF; cdr3_nt: TGCAGTGCTAGTAGAGGGAATCAGCCCCAGCATTTT
v_call: TRBV5-1; j_call: TRBJ2-7; clone_size: -; d_call: -; cdr3_aa: CASSLPTGFEQYF; cdr3_nt: TGCGCCAGCAGCCTTCCGACAGGTTTCGAGCAGTACTTC
v_call: TRBV11-2; j_call: TRBJ1-2; clone_size: -; d_call: TRBD1; cdr3_aa: CASSLTRGQGAYGYTF; cdr3_nt: TGTGCCAGCAGCTTAACACGTGGACAGGGGGCGTATGGCTACACCTTC
v_call: TRBV6-2/TRBV6-3; j_call: TRBJ2-7; clone_size: -; d_call: -; cdr3_aa: CASSPTGFSYEQYF; cdr3_nt: TGTGCCAGCAGTCCGACCGGTTTCTCCTACGAGCAGTACTTC
v_call: TRBV6-5; j_call: TRBJ1-2; clone_size: -; d_call: TRBD1; cdr3_aa: CASSSGQGVYYGYTF; cdr3_nt: TGTGCCAGCAGTTCGGGACAGGGCGTTTACTATGGCTACACCTTC
v_call: TRBV5-8; j_call: TRBJ2-5; clone_size: -; d_call: -; cdr3_aa: CASSLFQETQYF; cdr3_nt: TGTGCCAGCAGCTTGTTCCAAGAGACCCAGTACTTC
v_call: TRBV10-2; j_call: TRBJ1-6; clone_size: -; d_call: -; cdr3_aa: CASSEGISYNSPLHF; cdr3_nt: TGCGCCAGCAGTGAGGGGATCTCCTATAATTCACCCCTCCACTTT
v_call: TRBV7-9; j_call: TRBJ2-2; clone_size: -; d_call: TRBD1; cdr3_aa: CASSLEYRGPNTGELFF; cdr3_nt: TGTGCCAGCAGCTTAGAATACAGGGGGCCGAACACCGGGGAGCTGTTTTTT
v_call: TRBV28; j_call: TRBJ2-7; clone_size: -; d_call: TRBD1; cdr3_aa: CASTLRQGYEQYF; cdr3_nt: TGTGCCAGCACCTTGAGACAGGGCTACGAGCAGTACTTC
v_call: TRBV2; j_call: TRBJ1-2; clone_size: -; d_call: -; cdr3_aa: CASPGVHF; cdr3_nt: TGTGCCAGCCCGGGGGTCCACTTC
v_call: TRBV27; j_call: TRBJ1-2; clone_size: -; d_call: -; cdr3_aa: CASSLTGRGSNYGYTF; cdr3_nt: TGTGCCAGCAGTCTCACAGGGCGAGGTAGTAACTATGGCTACACCTTC
v_call: TRBV7-2; j_call: TRBJ1-2; clone_size: -; d_call: TRBD1; cdr3_aa: CASRSGQVDYGYTF; cdr3_nt: TGTGCCAGCAGATCGGGACAGGTCGACTATGGCTACACCTTC
v_call: TRBV6-2/TRBV6-3; j_call: TRBJ1-2; clone_size: -; d_call: -; cdr3_aa: CASSSRPSAGEEGYTF; cdr3_nt: TGTGCCAGCAGTTCTAGACCCTCGGCAGGGGAGGAAGGCTACACCTTC
v_call: TRBV12-3/TRBV12-4; j_call: TRBJ1-2; clone_size: once; d_call: TRBD1; cdr3_aa: CASSSGGVYGYTF; cdr3_nt: TGTGCCAGCAGCTCAGGGGGCGTCTATGGCTACACCTTC
v_call: TRBV28; j_call: TRBJ2-2; clone_size: -; d_call: -; cdr3_aa: CASKVSDLNTGELFF; cdr3_nt: TGTGCCAGCAAAGTTTCGGACCTTAACACCGGGGAGCTGTTTTTT
v_call: TRBV6-4; j_call: TRBJ2-3; clone_size: -; d_call: -; cdr3_aa: CASRRTDDTQYF; cdr3_nt: TGTGCCAGCAGGCGGACAGACGATACGCAGTATTTT
v_call: TRBV2; j_call: TRBJ1-2; clone_size: -; d_call: -; cdr3_aa: CASSESGDYGYTF; cdr3_nt: TGTGCCAGCAGTGAAAGCGGAGATTATGGCTACACCTTC
v_call: TRBV6-5; j_call: TRBJ1-4; clone_size: -; d_call: -; cdr3_aa: CASSYSSRGDRKLFF; cdr3_nt: TGTGCCAGCAGTTACTCGTCCAGGGGAGATAGAAAACTGTTTTTT
v_call: TRBV30; j_call: TRBJ1-1; clone_size: -; d_call: TRBD1; cdr3_aa: CAWTTGALNTEAFF; cdr3_nt: TGTGCCTGGACGACAGGGGCCTTGAACACTGAAGCTTTCTTT
v_call: TRBV5-5; j_call: TRBJ1-5; clone_size: -; d_call: -; cdr3_aa: CASSFKPRTKAQHF; cdr3_nt: TGTGCCAGCAGCTTTAAACCCCGGACCAAAGCCCAGCATTTT
v_call: TRBV4-1; j_call: TRBJ1-2; clone_size: -; d_call: -; cdr3_aa: CASSQDKAYGYTF; cdr3_nt: TGCGCCAGCAGCCAAGATAAAGCTTATGGCTACACCTTC
v_call: TRBV27; j_call: TRBJ1-2; clone_size: -; d_call: TRBD1; cdr3_aa: CASSLTGMDGYTF; cdr3_nt: TGTGCCAGCAGTTTGACAGGGATGGACGGCTACACCTTC
v_call: TRBV19; j_call: TRBJ1-4; clone_size: -; d_call: -; cdr3_aa: CASSIGAASNEKLFF; cdr3_nt: TGTGCCAGTAGTATCGGGGCCGCGTCAAATGAAAAACTGTTTTTT
v_call: TRBV12-5; j_call: TRBJ1-1; clone_size: -; d_call: -; cdr3_aa: CASGGTAGTTEAFF; cdr3_nt: TGTGCTAGTGGTGGAACAGCAGGGACCACTGAAGCTTTCTTT
v_call: TRBV5-6; j_call: TRBJ2-5; clone_size: -; d_call: TRBD2; cdr3_aa: CASSLGLAGARNPETQYF; cdr3_nt: TGTGCCAGCAGCTTGGGGCTAGCGGGGGCGCGAAACCCCGAGACCCAGTACTTC
v_call: TRBV3-1/TRBV3-2; j_call: TRBJ1-2; clone_size: -; d_call: -; cdr3_aa: CASSQVLGEQGGGYTF; cdr3_nt: TGTGCCAGCAGCCAAGTCTTGGGGGAACAGGGCGGCGGCTACACCTTC
v_call: TRBV2; j_call: TRBJ2-7; clone_size: few; d_call: -; cdr3_aa: CASSSRGWEQYF; cdr3_nt: TGTGCCAGCAGTTCTAGGGGGTGGGAGCAGTACTTC
v_call: TRBV27; j_call: TRBJ1-4; clone_size: -; d_call: -; cdr3_aa: CASRSSGRNEKLFF; cdr3_nt: TGTGCCAGCAGATCATCGGGCAGAAATGAAAAACTGTTTTTT
v_call: TRBV5-1; j_call: TRBJ2-1; clone_size: -; d_call: TRBD1; cdr3_aa: CASSTTPAGGINEQFF; cdr3_nt: TGCGCCAGCAGCACCACCCCCGCAGGGGGCATCAATGAGCAGTTCTTC
v_call: TRBV28; j_call: TRBJ1-1; clone_size: few; d_call: TRBD1; cdr3_aa: CASRRNRGRLNEAFF; cdr3_nt: TGTGCCAGCAGGCGCAACAGGGGGCGCCTTAATGAAGCTTTCTTT